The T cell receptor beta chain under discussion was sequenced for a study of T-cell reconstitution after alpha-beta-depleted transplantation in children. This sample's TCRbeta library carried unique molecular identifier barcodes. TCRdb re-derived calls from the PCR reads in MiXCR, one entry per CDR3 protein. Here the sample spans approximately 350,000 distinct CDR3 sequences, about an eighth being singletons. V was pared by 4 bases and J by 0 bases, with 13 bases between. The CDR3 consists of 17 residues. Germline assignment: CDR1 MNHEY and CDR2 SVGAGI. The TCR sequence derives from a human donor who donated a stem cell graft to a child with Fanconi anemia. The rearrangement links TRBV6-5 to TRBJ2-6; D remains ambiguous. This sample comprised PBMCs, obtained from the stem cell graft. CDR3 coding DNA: TGTGCCAGCAGTTCCGGTCCGCGCTTCTCTGGGGCCAACGTCCTGACTTTC. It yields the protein CASSSGPRFSGANVLTF.